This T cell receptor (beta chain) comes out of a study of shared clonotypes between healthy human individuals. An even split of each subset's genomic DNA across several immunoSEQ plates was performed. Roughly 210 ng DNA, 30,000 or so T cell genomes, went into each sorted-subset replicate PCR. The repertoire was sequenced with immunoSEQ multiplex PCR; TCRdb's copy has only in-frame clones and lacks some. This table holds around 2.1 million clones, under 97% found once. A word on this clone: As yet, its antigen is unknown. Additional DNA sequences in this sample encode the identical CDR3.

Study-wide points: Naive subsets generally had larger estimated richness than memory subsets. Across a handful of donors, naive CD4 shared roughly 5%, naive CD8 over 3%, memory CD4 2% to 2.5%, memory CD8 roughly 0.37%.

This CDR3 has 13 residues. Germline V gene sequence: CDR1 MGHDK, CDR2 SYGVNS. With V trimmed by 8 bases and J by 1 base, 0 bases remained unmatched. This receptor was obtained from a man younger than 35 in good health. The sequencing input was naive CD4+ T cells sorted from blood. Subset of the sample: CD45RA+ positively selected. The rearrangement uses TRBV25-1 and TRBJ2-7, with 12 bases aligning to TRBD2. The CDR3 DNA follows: TGTGCCAGCGGACTAGCGGGGTCCTACGAGCAGTACTTC. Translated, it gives CASGLAGSYEQYF.